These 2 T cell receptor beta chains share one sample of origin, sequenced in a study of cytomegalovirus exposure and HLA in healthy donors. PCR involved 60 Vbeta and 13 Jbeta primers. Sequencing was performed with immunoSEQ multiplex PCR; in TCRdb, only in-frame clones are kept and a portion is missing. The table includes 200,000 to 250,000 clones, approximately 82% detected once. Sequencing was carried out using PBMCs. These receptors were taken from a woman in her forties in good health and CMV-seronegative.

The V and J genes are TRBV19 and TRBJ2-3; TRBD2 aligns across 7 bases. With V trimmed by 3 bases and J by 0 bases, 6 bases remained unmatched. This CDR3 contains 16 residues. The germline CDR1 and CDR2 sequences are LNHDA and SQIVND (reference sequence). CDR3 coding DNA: TGTGCCAGTAGTATCCAACTAGCGCCGAGCACAGATACGCAGTATTTT. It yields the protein CASSIQLAPSTDTQYF.

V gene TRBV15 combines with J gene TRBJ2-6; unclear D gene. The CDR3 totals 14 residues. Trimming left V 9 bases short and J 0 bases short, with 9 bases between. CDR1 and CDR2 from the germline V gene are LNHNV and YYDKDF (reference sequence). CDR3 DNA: TGTGCCACTGCCACGCGCTCTGGGGCCAACGTCCTGACTTTC. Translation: CATATRSGANVLTF.